This T cell receptor beta chain comes out of a study of blood T cell repertoires in COVID-19. Whole-study context: T cells, B-cell-depleted T cells, or PBMCs provided the cDNA or gDNA that served as material.

The repertoire was sequenced with immunoSEQ multiplex PCR; TCRdb's copy has only in-frame clones and lacks some. Among around 280,000 clones, nearly 90% were seen once, and the ten largest hold roughly 1.5%. Looked up from germline, CDR1 is SGHRS and CDR2 is YFSETQ. V shed 0 bases and J shed 4 bases, with 14 bases lying between them. The CDR3 is made up of 16 amino acids. This TCR was sampled from a woman aged 18-29 years with acute COVID-19. J is TRBJ1-3 and V is TRBV5-1; tentatively, D is TRBD1 (6 bases). Material for sequencing was PBMCs or T cells enriched from blood (not recorded which). CDR3 DNA: TGCGCCAGCAGCTTGGCCACACAGGGCCCGGGAAACACCATATATTTT. It specifies CASSLATQGPGNTIYF. Full variable domain (outside the CDR3, taken from reference TRBV5-1 and TRBJ1-3): KAGVTQTPRYLIKTRGQQVTLSCSPISGHRSVSWYQQTPGQGLQFLFEYFSETQRNKGNFPGRFSGRQFSNSRSEMNVSTLELGDSALYLCASSLATQGPGNTIYFGEGSWLTVV.